Below are 8 T cell receptor beta chains sequenced from a single sample in a study of blood T cell repertoires in COVID-19. Repertoires were generated with immunoSEQ multiplex PCR, while TCRdb's copy carries only in-frame clones and drops some. This table holds around 170,000 clones, 90% found once. Material: peripheral blood. The receptor source for this set is a man aged 45 to 65 with acute or convalescent COVID-19.

This sequence joins TRBV27 and TRBJ2-1; 12 nucleotides agree with TRBD2. Germline CDR1 is MNHEY and CDR2 is SMNVEV (reference sequence). This CDR3 contains 16 residues. V gave up 4 bases and J gave up 5 bases; unmatched junction bases: 6. DNA of the CDR3: TGTGCCAGCAGTTCCGGACTAGCGGGGCTACACAATGAGCAGTTCTTC. Protein: CASSSGLAGLHNEQFF.

The V call is TRBV28, the J call TRBJ1-1, with 9 bases identical to TRBD1. Trimming cost V 8 bases and J 1 base; bases outside gene matches: 8. The CDR3 is 15 amino acids. Germline V lookup: CDR1 MDHEN, CDR2 SYDVKM. CDR3 sequence: CASEDRGRRNTEAFF. DNA for the CDR3: TGTGCCAGCGAGGACAGGGGACGTCGGAACACTGAAGCTTTCTTT. Variable domain in full (rest from reference TRBV28 and TRBJ1-1): DVKVTQSSRYLVKRTGEKVFLECVQDMDHENMFWYRQDPGLGLRLIYFSYDVKMKEKGDIPEGYSVSREKKERFSLILESASTNQTSMYLCASEDRGRRNTEAFFGQGTRLTVV.

V usage is TRBV10-3 and J usage is TRBJ2-1; D is possibly TRBD2 (6 bases). CDR1 ENHRY and CDR2 SYGVKD come from the germline V gene. The CDR3 totals 18 residues. Trimming took off 3 bases at V and 0 bases at J, with 18 bases between the two ends. The CDR3 protein is CAISDSGFGGSSYNEQFF. The CDR3 DNA reads as TGTGCCATCAGTGATTCTGGGTTTGGGGGGAGCTCCTACAATGAGCAGTTCTTC.

This rearrangement joins TRBV27 to TRBJ1-2; TRBD1 matches 9 bases. The germline V gene has CDR1 MNHEY and CDR2 SMNVEV (reference sequence). The CDR3 loop spans 15 amino acids. Trimming at V came to 1 base and at J to 7 bases, leaving 7 bases not matched to a gene. The CDR3 nucleotides are TGTGCCAGCAGTTTATTCGGGACAGGGTATGGTGGCTACACCTTC. It translates to CASSLFGTGYGGYTF.

This chain joins TRBV24-1 and TRBJ2-1, with 7 nucleotides matching TRBD2. J was trimmed by 2 bases and V by 3 bases; bases with no gene match: 12. CDR1 and CDR2 (germline): KGHDR, SFDVKD. The CDR3 is 18 amino acids. The CDR3 sequence: CATSDPAQAGNPYNEQFF. CDR3 DNA: TGTGCCACCAGTGATCCCGCACAAGCGGGAAATCCCTACAATGAGCAGTTCTTC.

The genes are TRBV5-1 and TRBJ1-1; tentatively, D is TRBD1 (6 bases). Trimming took 2 bases from V and 0 from J, leaving 14 bases between them. This CDR3 is 16 amino acids long. CDR1 SGHRS and CDR2 YFSETQ come from the germline V gene. This CDR3 reads CASSLQGSIVNTEAFF. In nucleotides, the CDR3 is TGCGCCAGCAGCTTACAGGGCTCAATCGTGAACACTGAAGCTTTCTTT.

The J gene is TRBJ2-7, the V gene TRBV10-2; TRBD2 agrees at 14 bases. V trimming: 6 bases; J trimming: 0 bases; junction bases outside the gene matches: 1. CDR1 is WSHSY and CDR2 is SAAADI in the germline V gene. The CDR3 has 15 amino acids. CDR3 in amino acids: CASRGTSGGSYEQYV. The CDR3 DNA sequence: TGCGCCAGCAGGGGGACTAGCGGGGGCTCCTACGAGCAGTACGTC.

This sequence joins TRBV25-1 and TRBJ1-2, with D hard to call. Deletions cut 11 bases from V and 6 bases from J, with 22 bases between. The CDR3 length is 14 residues. The V gene's germline CDR1 is MGHDK and CDR2 SYGVNS. CDR3 sequence reads: CASTWTGRSNGYTF. In DNA form, the CDR3 reads TGTGCCTCGACCTGGACGGGGAGGTCGAATGGCTACACCTTC.